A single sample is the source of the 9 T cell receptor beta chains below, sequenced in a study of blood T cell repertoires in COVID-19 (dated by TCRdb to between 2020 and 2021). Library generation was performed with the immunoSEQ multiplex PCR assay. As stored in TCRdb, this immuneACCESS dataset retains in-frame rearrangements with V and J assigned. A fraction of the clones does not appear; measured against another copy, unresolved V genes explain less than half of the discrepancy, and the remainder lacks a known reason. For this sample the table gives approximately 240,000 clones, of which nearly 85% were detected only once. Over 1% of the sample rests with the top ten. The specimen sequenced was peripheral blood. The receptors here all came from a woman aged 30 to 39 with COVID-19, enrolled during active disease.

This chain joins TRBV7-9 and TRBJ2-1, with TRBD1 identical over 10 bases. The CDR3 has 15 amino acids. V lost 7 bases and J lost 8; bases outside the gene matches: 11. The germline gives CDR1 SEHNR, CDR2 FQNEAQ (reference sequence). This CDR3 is CASTPGGTGVDEQFF. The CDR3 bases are TGTGCCAGCACCCCTGGGGGGACAGGGGTCGATGAGCAGTTCTTC.

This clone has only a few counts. The CDR3 DNA sequence: TGTGCCAGCAGCTCTGGGACAGTAGATGGCTACACCTTC. It codes for CASSSGTVDGYTF. The chain couples TRBV5-6 to TRBJ1-2; 7 nucleotides align to TRBD1. This CDR3 has 13 amino acids. Germline V gene sequence: CDR1 SGHDT, CDR2 YYEEEE. Trimming at V came to 3 bases and at J to 6 bases, leaving 5 bases not matched to a gene.

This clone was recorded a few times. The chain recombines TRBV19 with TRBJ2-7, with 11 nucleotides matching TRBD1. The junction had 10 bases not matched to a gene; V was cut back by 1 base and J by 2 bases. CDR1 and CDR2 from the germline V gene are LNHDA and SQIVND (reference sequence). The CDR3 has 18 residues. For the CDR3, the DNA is TGTGCCAGTAGTATAGCCTCGACCGGGACAGGGGGAACCTACGAGCAGTACTTC. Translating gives CASSIASTGTGGTYEQYF.

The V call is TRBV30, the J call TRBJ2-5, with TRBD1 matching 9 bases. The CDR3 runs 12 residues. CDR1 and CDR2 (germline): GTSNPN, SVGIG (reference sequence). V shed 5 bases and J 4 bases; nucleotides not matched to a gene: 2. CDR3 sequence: CAWDRGGETQYF. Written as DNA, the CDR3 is TGTGCCTGGGACAGGGGGGGAGAGACCCAGTACTTC. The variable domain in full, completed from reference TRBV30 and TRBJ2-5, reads SQTIHQWPATLVQPVGSPLSLECTVEGTSNPNLYWYRQAAGRGLQLLFYSVGIGQISSEVPQNLSASRPQDRQFILSSKKLLLSDSGFYLCAWDRGGETQYFGPGTRLLVL.

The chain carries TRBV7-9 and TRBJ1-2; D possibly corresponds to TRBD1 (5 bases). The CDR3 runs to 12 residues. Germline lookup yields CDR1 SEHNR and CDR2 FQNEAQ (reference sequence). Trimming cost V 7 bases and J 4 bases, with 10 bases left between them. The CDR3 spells CASTATVYGYTF. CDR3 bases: TGTGCCAGCACCGCGACAGTCTATGGCTACACCTTC.

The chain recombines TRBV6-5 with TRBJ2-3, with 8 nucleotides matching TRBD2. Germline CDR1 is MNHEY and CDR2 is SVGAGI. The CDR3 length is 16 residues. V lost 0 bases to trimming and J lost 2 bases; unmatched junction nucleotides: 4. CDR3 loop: CASSYSAGGPTDTQYF. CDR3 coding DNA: TGTGCCAGCAGTTACTCGGCGGGGGGCCCCACAGATACGCAGTATTTT.

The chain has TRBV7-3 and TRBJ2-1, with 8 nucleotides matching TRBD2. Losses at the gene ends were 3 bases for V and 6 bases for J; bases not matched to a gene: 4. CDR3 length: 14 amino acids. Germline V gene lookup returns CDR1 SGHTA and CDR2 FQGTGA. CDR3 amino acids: CASSLGGTSNEQFF. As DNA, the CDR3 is TGTGCCAGCAGCTTGGGCGGGACTAGCAATGAGCAGTTCTTC. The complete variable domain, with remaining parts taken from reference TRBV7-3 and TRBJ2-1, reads GAGVSQTPSNKVTEKGKYVELRCDPISGHTALYWYRQSLGQGPEFLIYFQGTGAADDSGLPNDRFFAVRPEGSVSTLKIQRTERGDSAVYLCASSLGGTSNEQFFGPGTRLTVL.

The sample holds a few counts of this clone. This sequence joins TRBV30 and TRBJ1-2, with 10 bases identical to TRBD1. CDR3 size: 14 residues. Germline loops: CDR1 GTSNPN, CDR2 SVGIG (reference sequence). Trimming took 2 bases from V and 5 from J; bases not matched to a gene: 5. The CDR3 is CAWSPPGQGYGYTF. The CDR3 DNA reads TGTGCCTGGAGTCCCCCGGGACAGGGGTATGGCTACACCTTC.

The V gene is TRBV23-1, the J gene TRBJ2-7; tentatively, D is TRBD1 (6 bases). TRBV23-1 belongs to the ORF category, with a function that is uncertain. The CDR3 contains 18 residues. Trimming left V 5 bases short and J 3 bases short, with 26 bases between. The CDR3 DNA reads TGCGCCAGCAGTTTATCAGGGGAATTTTTCTCCTTTGACTACGAGCAGTACTTC. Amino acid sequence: CASSLSGEFFSFDYEQYF.